This TCR beta chain was recovered during a study of human T cells and chemical hapten exposure. On the study more broadly: Diphenylcyclopropenone was applied weekly to patients' scalps across the roughly 23-week study. Study findings and constraints: DPC sensitization did not alter TCRs above 1 in 1000 frequency.

Time point described: patch test 2, 6 weeks after DPC sensitization. Treatment of the sample: therapeutic diphenylcyclopropenone sensitization with weekly scalp DPC. This clonotype showed up many times. Its antigen is undetermined. Germline assignment: CDR1 GTSNPN and CDR2 SVGIG (reference sequence). The V and J ends lost 2 bases and 2 bases respectively, with 13 bases between them. The CDR3 is 15 residues long. Via MiXCR, TCRdb re-called the RACE reads, giving one row per CDR3 protein. The table records about 84,000 distinct CDR3 sequences, about 10% of them present only once. The J gene is TRBJ2-1, the V gene TRBV30, with a weak D call TRBD2 (5 bases). The sample consisted of whole blood, taken in connection with sensitization to the hapten diphenylcyclopropenone (DPC). This receptor was obtained from a woman in her forties or fifties with alopecia areata. Some clones in this sample may be carry-over from other donors' samples. CDR3 in amino acids: CAWSSEGLTYNEQFF. The CDR3 bases are TGTGCCTGGAGTTCCGAGGGCTTGACCTACAATGAGCAGTTCTTC.